This passage covers 15 T cell receptor beta chains from one sample sequenced in a study of shared clonotypes between healthy human individuals. The repertoire was sequenced with immunoSEQ multiplex PCR; TCRdb's copy has only in-frame clones and lacks some. Of about 580,000 clones in the sample, roughly 98% were seen once. The naive CD8 population came from CD45RO-negative cells selected for CCR7, without terminally differentiated effector memory CD45RA+ cells. The sequencing sample was made of naive CD8+ T cells sorted from blood. The receptors originated from a man aged 25 to 45 in good health.

This chain uses TRBV9 with TRBJ2-7, with TRBD1 matching 9 bases. CDR1 is SGDLS, CDR2 YYNGEE, per germline. The ends lost 2 bases at V and 7 bases at J; junction bases unmatched: 7. The length of the CDR3 is 14 residues. The CDR3 loop is CASSVGQGPTEQYF. As DNA, the CDR3 is TGTGCCAGCAGCGTGGGACAGGGTCCTACGGAGCAGTACTTC.

This rearrangement joins TRBV6-1 to TRBJ2-7, with D perhaps matching TRBD2 (7 bases). In germline, CDR1 is MNHNS, CDR2 SASEGT. This CDR3 comprises 14 residues. Trimming left V 6 bases short and J 4 bases short, with 16 bases between. Here the CDR3 DNA reads TGTGCCAGCAGCCCTATCCGGGGGGCTTACGAGCAGTACTTC. The encoded protein is CASSPIRGAYEQYF.

CDR3 bases: TGTGCCAGCAGCCCCCGGCAGGGCGAGAGCACAGATACGCAGTATTTT. Its protein product is CASSPRQGESTDTQYF. The chain combines TRBV11-2 with TRBJ2-3; D is perhaps TRBD1 (5 bases). Trimming removed 5 bases from V and 0 bases from J, with 15 bases in between. The germline gives CDR1 SGHAT, CDR2 FQNNGV. This CDR3 is built from 16 residues.

The rearrangement links TRBV5-1 to TRBJ2-1; D ambiguous. The germline CDR1 and CDR2 sequences are SGHRS and YFSETQ. Trimming removed 4 bases at V and 5 bases at J, with 16 bases between. This CDR3 comprises 15 residues. DNA for the CDR3: TGCGCCAGCAGCGTGGATGGTGCCCCGGACAATGAGCAGTTCTTC. It encodes CASSVDGAPDNEQFF.

The chain is built from TRBV7-6 and TRBJ2-2; tentatively, D is TRBD1 (6 bases). V was trimmed by 5 bases and J by 6 bases, leaving 19 bases between them. This CDR3 region has 16 residues. From germline, CDR1 is SGHVS and CDR2 FNYEAQ. The CDR3 spells CASSLTPDSVSGELFF. The CDR3 DNA reads as TGTGCCAGCAGCCTGACGCCGGACAGTGTCTCCGGGGAGCTGTTTTTT.

The rearrangement joins TRBV2 to TRBJ1-2; possibly TRBD1 for D (5 bases). The CDR3 has 15 residues. Germline CDR1 and CDR2: SNHLY and FYNNEI. Between the trimmed V and J ends, which lost 1 base and 0 bases, there was a span of 9 bases. The CDR3 nucleotides are TGTGCCAGCAGTGAAGGGAGGGGATCTAACTATGGCTACACCTTC. Translated, it gives CASSEGRGSNYGYTF.

This chain links TRBV5-8 with TRBJ2-7; D is perhaps TRBD2 (5 bases). Trimming took 4 bases from V and 6 from J, leaving 17 bases between them. The CDR3 is made up of 14 amino acids. CDR1 is SGHTS and CDR2 is YDEGEE in the germline V gene. CDR3 region: CASSGGYGSLEQYF. In nucleotides, the CDR3 is TGTGCCAGCAGCGGAGGTTACGGCTCTCTCGAGCAGTACTTC.

The V gene is TRBV7-9, the J gene TRBJ1-4, with 7 bases aligning to TRBD1. This CDR3 has 16 amino acids. With V trimmed by 5 bases and J by 2 bases, 8 bases remained unmatched. Germline CDR1 is SEHNR and CDR2 is FQNEAQ (reference sequence). The CDR3 protein is CASSPDGTATNEKLFF. The DNA of the CDR3 is TGTGCCAGCAGCCCAGATGGGACAGCTACTAATGAAAAACTGTTTTTT.

In the case of this clone: Distinct nucleotide sequences in the sample also encode this CDR3. This chain connects TRBV29-1 to TRBJ2-7; TRBD2 matches at 9 bases. The germline V gene encodes CDR1 SQVTM and CDR2 ANQGSEA. The CDR3 contains 13 residues. The trim removed 2 bases at V and 1 base at J, leaving 0 bases unmatched. The CDR3 region is CSVELAGSYEQYF. CDR3 nucleotide sequence: TGCAGCGTTGAACTAGCGGGATCCTACGAGCAGTACTTC.

This chain joins TRBV30 and TRBJ2-1; 8 bases are a match to TRBD2. Germline V lookup: CDR1 GTSNPN, CDR2 SVGIG (reference sequence). This CDR3 is 15 amino acids long. With 4 bases clipped from V and 2 bases from J, the junction kept 7 bases outside the gene matches. The chain's CDR3 is CAWNIRTSTYNEQFF. As DNA, the CDR3 is TGTGCCTGGAATATAAGGACTAGCACCTACAATGAGCAGTTCTTC.

This chain links TRBV29-1 with TRBJ1-2; 9 bases align to TRBD1. This CDR3 contains 15 residues. V gave up 1 base and J gave up 7 bases; unmatched junction bases: 10. Germline CDR1 and CDR2: SQVTM and ANQGSEA. This CDR3 reads CSVEGLGQGEGGYTF. For the CDR3, the DNA is TGCAGCGTTGAAGGACTGGGACAGGGTGAGGGTGGCTACACCTTC.

A note on this clone: Other DNA sequences in this specimen translate into the identical CDR3. The chain is built from TRBV27 and TRBJ1-1; 7 positions match TRBD1. J gave up 2 bases and V 3 bases, and 3 bases lay outside the gene matches. The CDR3 is 14 amino acids. The germline V gene has CDR1 MNHEY and CDR2 SMNVEV (reference sequence). The CDR3 here is CASSFGTANTEAFF. In DNA form, the CDR3 reads TGTGCCAGCAGTTTTGGGACAGCCAACACTGAAGCTTTCTTT.

The CDR3 DNA is TGTGCCAGCAGCATGAGAATGAACACTGAAGCTTTCTTT. Its protein is CASSMRMNTEAFF. V is TRBV5-6 and J is TRBJ1-1; D unclear. Germline V lookup: CDR1 SGHDT, CDR2 YYEEEE. This CDR3 region has 13 residues. The ends were cut back, 4 bases at V and 0 bases at J, with 7 bases in the middle.

The chain uses TRBV4-1 and TRBJ2-7, with TRBD2 identical over 8 bases. V was clipped by 7 bases and J by 1 base; unmatched bases: 9. Germline lookup yields CDR1 MGHRA and CDR2 YSYEKL. The CDR3 consists of 15 residues. In DNA, the CDR3 is TGCGCCAGCACCTACCGGGAGGGGGGGTCCTACGAGCAGTACTTC. It specifies CASTYREGGSYEQYF.

The V gene is TRBV7-6, the J gene TRBJ2-3; 7 nucleotides line up with TRBD2. Trimming removed 7 bases from V and 0 bases from J; junction bases left unmatched: 10. CDR1 SGHVS and CDR2 FNYEAQ come from the germline V gene. CDR3 length: 16 amino acids. In DNA form, the CDR3 reads TGTGCCAGCAAGCCAGTAGCGGGCTACAGCACAGATACGCAGTATTTT. This sequence encodes CASKPVAGYSTDTQYF.